This T cell receptor (beta chain) was sequenced during a study of radiation and T cells in renal cell carcinoma. Broader study findings: No pretreatment tumor biopsies were available for baseline clonotypes.

The V gene's germline CDR1 is LNHDA and CDR2 SQIVND (reference sequence). The V end was cut by 4 bases, the J end by 0 bases, with 10 bases between. The CDR3 totals 15 residues. With regard to this clone: Its specificity is not known.

The assay was immunoSEQ multiplex PCR, and TCRdb's table has in-frame clones only and misses some. The table lists 100,000 to 150,000 clones, approximately 78% of them singletons. Time point: blood 2 weeks post-SBRT. Indicated treatment: 15 Gy SBRT to primary tumor, nephrectomy 4 weeks later. This renal cell carcinoma was of the clear cell type. This sequence joins TRBV19 and TRBJ1-3; D uncertain. The clonotype comes from a woman aged 55-69 years with renal cell carcinoma. The sequencing here drew on blood, taken from a patient whose treatment included radiotherapy and nephrectomy. CDR3 residues: CASSTRRSSGNTIYF. CDR3 in DNA: TGTGCCAGTAGTACAAGACGGAGCTCTGGAAACACCATATATTTT.